A selection of T cell receptor beta chains follows, all from one sample in a study of technical replicates of blood from a handful of donors. Assay: immunoSEQ multiplex PCR; the TCRdb copy retains only in-frame clones and omits some. The sample lists roughly 90,000 clones, almost 97% occurring once. Material for sequencing was T cells isolated from PBMCs. Receptors were obtained from a human donor in good health. Each CDR3 is given with its conserved first and last residue. The D gene is left open where the match is weak. The listing skips clone size in some rows; elsewhere it reads once, few, many or a size class.

-	TRBV10-3	16	-	TRBJ1-3	TGTGCCATCAGCGAGGGAGCGGCTGACTCTGGAAACACCATATATTTT	CAISEGAADSGNTIYF
-	TRBV9	16	-	TRBJ2-1	TGTGCCAGCAGCGTAGCTGTGGCGGGGTTTGGAGATGAGCAGTTCTTC	CASSVAVAGFGDEQFF
-	TRBV4-3	11	-	TRBJ2-3	TGCGCCAGCAGCCAAGTGAGTCCGCAGTATTTT	CASSQVSPQYF
TRBD2	TRBV6-5	15	-	TRBJ2-5	TGTGCCAGCACCGAGGGGAGGGGTCACCAAGAGACCCAGTACTTC	CASTEGRGHQETQYF
TRBD2	TRBV11-2	13	-	TRBJ2-7	TGTGCCAGCAGCTTGGGACTAGCACCCGAGCAGTACTTC	CASSLGLAPEQYF
-	TRBV28	15	-	TRBJ1-5	TGTGCCAGCAGCACTGGACAGTTGAGCAATCAGCCCCAGCATTTT	CASSTGQLSNQPQHF
TRBD2	TRBV6-5	15	-	TRBJ2-7	TGTGCCACCCGGCCCCCACGAAGCGGGAGCGGCGAGCAGTACTTC	CATRPPRSGSGEQYF
TRBD2	TRBV16	15	-	TRBJ2-3	TGTGCCAGCAGCTACCGACTAGCGGGAGAAGATACGCAGTATTTT	CASSYRLAGEDTQYF
-	TRBV7-3	15	-	TRBJ1-2	TGTGCCAGCAGCTTTTCCCCTGACAGGCCCTATGGCTACACCTTC	CASSFSPDRPYGYTF
-	TRBV30	14	-	TRBJ2-7	TGTGCCTGGGAAATCGGACACGGAGATTACGAGCAGTACTTC	CAWEIGHGDYEQYF
-	TRBV2	12	-	TRBJ1-2	TGTGCCAGCAGTGAGCGGGCGCATGGCTACACCTTC	CASSERAHGYTF
TRBD2	TRBV7-3	14	-	TRBJ2-3	TGTGCCAGCAGCCCCATAGCGGGAGAAGATACGCAGTATTTT	CASSPIAGEDTQYF
-	TRBV7-2	17	-	TRBJ1-5	TGTGCCAGCAGCTCCCATACCCGGACTGATAGCAATCAGCCCCAGCATTTT	CASSSHTRTDSNQPQHF
TRBD1	TRBV15	19	once	TRBJ2-2	TGTGCCACCAGCAGTCTCACACTTAATCCGGGACAGGGGGCCGGGGAGCTGTTTTTT	CATSSLTLNPGQGAGELFF
-	TRBV5-6	14	-	TRBJ2-3	TGTGCCAGCAGCTTCCCTAGCAGCGCAGATACGCAGTATTTT	CASSFPSSADTQYF
TRBD1	TRBV27	13	-	TRBJ2-2	TGTGCCAGCGGACAGGGGGCCGGCGGGGAGCTGTTTTTT	CASGQGAGGELFF
TRBD1	TRBV19	16	-	TRBJ2-4	TGTGCCAGTAGACCACAGACAGGGACGGACAAAAACATTCAGTACTTC	CASRPQTGTDKNIQYF
-	TRBV28	12	-	TRBJ2-7	TGTGCCAGCAGTTCCGGGTCATACGAGCAGTACTTC	CASSSGSYEQYF
TRBD1	TRBV5-1	15	-	TRBJ1-5	TGCGCCAGCAGCCAACAAACAGGGGGCGATCAGCCCCAGCATTTT	CASSQQTGGDQPQHF
TRBD2	TRBV25-1	14	-	TRBJ2-1	TGTGCCAGCACGGGAGCGGGAGCCTACAATGAGCAGTTCTTC	CASTGAGAYNEQFF
TRBD1	TRBV19	13	-	TRBJ2-2	TGTGCCAGTAGTGTACAGGGGACCGGGGAGCTGTTTTTT	CASSVQGTGELFF
-	TRBV15	14	-	TRBJ2-5	TGTGCCACCAGCAGAGGCGGACAGCAAGAGACCCAGTACTTC	CATSRGGQQETQYF
TRBD2	TRBV28	15	-	TRBJ2-1	TGTGCCAGCGATCCCCCGGGACTAGCGGGATCGAATGGGTTCTTC	CASDPPGLAGSNGFF
-	TRBV10-1	12	few	TRBJ1-1	TGCGCCAGCAGTGGTCCGGGGGGTGAAGCTTTCTTT	CASSGPGGEAFF
TRBD2	TRBV4-3	15	-	TRBJ2-1	TGCGCCAGCAGCCTCGAGGGCGGGGGGGACGGTGAGCAGTTCTTC	CASSLEGGGDGEQFF
TRBD1	TRBV19	14	-	TRBJ1-5	TGTGCCAGTAGTAGGGACAGTTACAATCAGCCCCAGCATTTT	CASSRDSYNQPQHF